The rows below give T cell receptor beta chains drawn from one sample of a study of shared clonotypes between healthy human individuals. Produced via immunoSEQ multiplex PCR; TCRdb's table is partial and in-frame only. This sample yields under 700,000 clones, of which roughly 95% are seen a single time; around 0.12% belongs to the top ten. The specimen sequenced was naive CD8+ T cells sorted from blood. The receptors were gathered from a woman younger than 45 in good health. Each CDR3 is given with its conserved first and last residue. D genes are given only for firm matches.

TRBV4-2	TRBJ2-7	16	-	TGTGCCAGCAGCCAAGAAACACCGGGGCCGACCTACGAGCAGTACTTC	CASSQETPGPTYEQYF
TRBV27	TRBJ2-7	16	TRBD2	TGTGCCAGCAGTTTATCGGTGGCTAGCGGGAGTTACGAGCAGTACTTC	CASSLSVASGSYEQYF
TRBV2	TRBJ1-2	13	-	TGTGCCAGCAGTGAATACATTGACTATGGCTACACCTTC	CASSEYIDYGYTF
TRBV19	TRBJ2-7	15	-	TGTGCCAGTAGTATGAACACCGGAACGGCCCGCGAGCAGTACTTC	CASSMNTGTAREQYF
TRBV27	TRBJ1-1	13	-	TGTGCCAGCAGTTTAATACAGGGAAAAGCAGCTTTCTTT	CASSLIQGKAAFF
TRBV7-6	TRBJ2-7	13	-	TGTGCCAGCAGCCAAGGGGGACCCTACGAGCAGTACTTC	CASSQGGPYEQYF
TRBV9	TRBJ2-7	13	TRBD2	TGTGCCAGCAGCCTAGCGGGAGACTACGAGCAGTACTTC	CASSLAGDYEQYF
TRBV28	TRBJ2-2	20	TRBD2	TGTGCCAGCAGTTTATTCCTTCCCGGGACTAGCGGGAGGACGAACGGGGAGCTGTTTTTT	CASSLFLPGTSGRTNGELFF
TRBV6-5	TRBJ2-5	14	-	TGTGCCAGCAGTTTTACCGGCGAGCAAGAGACCCAGTACTTC	CASSFTGEQETQYF
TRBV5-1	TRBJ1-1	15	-	TGCGCCAGCAGCTTGGGTCGGGGGCAGGGCACTGAAGCTTTCTTT	CASSLGRGQGTEAFF
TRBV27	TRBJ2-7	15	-	TGTGCCAGCAGAAGACACCAATCTCCGGGCTACGAGCAGTACTTC	CASRRHQSPGYEQYF
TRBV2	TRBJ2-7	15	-	TGTGCCAGCAGTGGCTGGGGCGCTGACTCCTACGAGCAGTACTTC	CASSGWGADSYEQYF
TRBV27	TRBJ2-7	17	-	TGTGCCAGCAGTTTAACGCCGTCCCGGAGACTAGGTTACGAGCAGTACTTC	CASSLTPSRRLGYEQYF
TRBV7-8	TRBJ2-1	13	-	TGTGCCAGCAGCTTAAGGGGGACCAATGAGCAGTTCTTC	CASSLRGTNEQFF
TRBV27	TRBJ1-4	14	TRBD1	TGTGCCAGCAGTCCCGGACAGGGGCATGAAAAACTGTTTTTT	CASSPGQGHEKLFF
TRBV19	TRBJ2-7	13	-	TGTGCCAGTAGTAGTGCGGATTACTACGAGCAGTACTTC	CASSSADYYEQYF
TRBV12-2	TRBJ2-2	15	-	TGTGCAAGTCGCCCCGCGACTCGTCGGACCGGGGAGCTGTTTTTT	CASRPATRRTGELFF
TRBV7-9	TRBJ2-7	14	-	TGTGCCAGCAGCTCGACAGGAGCTACCTACGAGCAGTACTTC	CASSSTGATYEQYF
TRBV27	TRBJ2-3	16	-	TGTGCCAGCAGTTTGCCAGGGGGGATCAGCACAGATACGCAGTATTTT	CASSLPGGISTDTQYF
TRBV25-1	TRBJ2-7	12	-	TGTGCCAGCAGTGAATGGTCCTACGAGCAGTACTTC	CASSEWSYEQYF
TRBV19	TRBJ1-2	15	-	TGTGCCAGTAGTATTCCTGCCGAGGGGGACTATGGCTACACCTTC	CASSIPAEGDYGYTF
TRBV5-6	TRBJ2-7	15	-	TGTGCCAGCAGCTCGACCCGAGTAGGACCCTACGAGCAGTACTTC	CASSSTRVGPYEQYF
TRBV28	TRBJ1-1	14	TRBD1	TGTGCCAGCAATACCGGGACAGTTAACACTGAAGCTTTCTTT	CASNTGTVNTEAFF
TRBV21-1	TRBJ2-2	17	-	TGTGCCAGCAGCAAGGACAGAGCGTTAGCGAACACCGGGGAGCTGTTTTTT	CASSKDRALANTGELFF
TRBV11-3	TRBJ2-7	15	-	TGTGCCAGCAGCTTTCGCGCAGGGGGGTTCAACGAGCAGTACTTC	CASSFRAGGFNEQYF
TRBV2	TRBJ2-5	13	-	TGTGCCAGCAGTGAGGCCAGTGAAGAGACCCAGTACTTC	CASSEASEETQYF
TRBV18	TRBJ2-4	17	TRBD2	TGTGCCAGCTCACACGTCGTAACCCGCGGGAGAGAAGTCGTTCAGTACTTC	CASSHVVTRGREVVQYF